This record concerns one TCR beta chain sequence. The target antigen is unknown. This specimen comes from a study of cytomegalovirus exposure and HLA in healthy donors. Study at large: Later, an analysis reported that the 130 or so validation repertoires had used the same platform as the roughly 650 first-cohort repertoires.

Germline-derived CDR1 and CDR2 are MDHEN and SYDVKM. This CDR3 spans 13 amino acids. Trimming took off 3 bases at V and 3 bases at J, with 9 bases between the two ends. The table came from immunoSEQ multiplex PCR; TCRdb's copy has only in-frame clones and leaves some out. The sample shows roughly 330,000 clones, about nine tenths of them seen only once. Study-wide results and caveats: The tendency of first-cohort TCR clusters to co-occur in the roughly 130 validation repertoires emerged from a later analysis.

V gene TRBV28 combines with J gene TRBJ2-7; D unclear. Material for sequencing was PBMCs. This TCR derives from a woman between 25 and 40 years old in good health and CMV-seropositive. In nucleotides, the CDR3 is TGTGCCAGCAGTTTCCCGGACGACTACGAGCAGTACTTC. This translates into CASSFPDDYEQYF.